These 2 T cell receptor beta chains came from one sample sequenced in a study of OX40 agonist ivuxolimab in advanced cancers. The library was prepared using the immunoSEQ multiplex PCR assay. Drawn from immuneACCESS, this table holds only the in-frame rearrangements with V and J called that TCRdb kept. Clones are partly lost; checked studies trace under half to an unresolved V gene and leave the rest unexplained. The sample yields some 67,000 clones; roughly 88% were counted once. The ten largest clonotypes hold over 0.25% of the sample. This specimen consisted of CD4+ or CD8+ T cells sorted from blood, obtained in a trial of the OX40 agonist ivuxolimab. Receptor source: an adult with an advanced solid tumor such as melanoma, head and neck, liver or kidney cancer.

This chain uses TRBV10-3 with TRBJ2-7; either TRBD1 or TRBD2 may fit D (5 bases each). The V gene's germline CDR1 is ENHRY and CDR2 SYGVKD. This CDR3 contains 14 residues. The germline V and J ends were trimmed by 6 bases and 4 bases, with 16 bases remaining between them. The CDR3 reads CAIRPGTDRYEQYF. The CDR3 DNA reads TGTGCCATCAGGCCCGGGACGGACCGTTACGAGCAGTACTTC.

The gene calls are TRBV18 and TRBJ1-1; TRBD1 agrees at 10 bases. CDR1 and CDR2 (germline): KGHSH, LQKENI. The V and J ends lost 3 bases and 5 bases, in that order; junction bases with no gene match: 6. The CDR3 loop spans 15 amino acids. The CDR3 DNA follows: TGTGCCAGCTCACCCACGGACAGGGGGAATACTGAAGCTTTCTTT. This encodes CASSPTDRGNTEAFF.